This T cell receptor beta chain was recovered during a study of cytomegalovirus exposure and HLA in healthy donors. Overall study results and limits: In the roughly 110 validation repertoires, more than 85% of cluster scores exceeded 0, per a later analysis. In vitro, a few CMV-associated chains proved specific for CMV antigens.

The CDR3 runs 15 residues. Deletions cut 7 bases from V and 4 bases from J, with 19 bases between. Germline V lookup: CDR1 MGHRA, CDR2 YSYEKL. Sequenced by immunoSEQ multiplex PCR; TCRdb stores in-frame clones only, minus some. The sample shows 100,000 or so clones, 85% of them seen only once. On this clone: Its antigen is not known.

The sample consisted of PBMCs. This chain connects TRBV4-1 to TRBJ2-5; the D gene is possibly TRBD1 (6 bases). The TCR originated in a young man in good health and CMV-seropositive. The CDR3: CASKRGIGDSETQYF. DNA of the CDR3: TGCGCCAGCAAAAGGGGGATAGGGGATTCAGAGACCCAGTACTTC.